This record looks at one T cell receptor (beta chain) sequence and its context. Its antigen is undetermined. The data are from a study of PD-L1 blockade in urothelial cancer. The wider study: Atezolizumab was started by patients in the mid-2010s at 1,200 mg intravenously every 3 weeks. Investigators checked blood 3 weeks (second dose) and 6 weeks after treatment start.

This CDR3 is built from 15 residues. Losses at the gene ends were 3 bases for V and 0 bases for J; bases not matched to a gene: 3. The germline V gene encodes CDR1 SGDLS and CDR2 YYNGEE. Time point specified: pretreatment peripheral blood. The assay was immunoSEQ multiplex PCR, and TCRdb's table has in-frame clones only and misses some. The repertoire holds tens of thousands of clones, with 80% to 85% as singletons. Study conclusions and caveats: Tumor-associated TCR clones expanded more in blood at 3 weeks in patients with durable benefit.

The V and J genes are TRBV9 and TRBJ1-3, with 7 bases lining up with TRBD1. The source material was PBMCs, sampled around atezolizumab (anti-PD-L1) treatment. This sequence originates from a man aged 55 to 70 with urothelial cancer. In nucleotides, the CDR3 is TGTGCCAGCAGCGCACCAGGGGGCTCTGGAAACACCATATATTTT. Amino acid sequence: CASSAPGGSGNTIYF.